This note documents a single T cell receptor (beta chain) sequence. The length of the CDR3 is 20 residues. The sample is drawn from a study of OX40 agonist ivuxolimab in advanced cancers. The overall study: Patients received the agonistic anti-OX40 (CD134) antibody ivuxolimab. Patients received intravenous ivuxolimab every 2 weeks at 0.01 to 10 mg/kg. Subjects had a mean age of about 65 years, with a range of 23 to 79; just over 80% were male.

Using immunoSEQ multiplex PCR, the repertoire was profiled, and TCRdb retains in-frame clones only, with some absent. The data show tens of thousands of clones, over 80% seen once. The specimen was CD4+ or CD8+ T cells sorted from blood, collected in a trial of the OX40 agonist ivuxolimab. The origin of this receptor is an adult with an advanced solid tumor such as melanoma, head and neck, liver or kidney cancer. This chain joins TRBV21-1 and TRBJ2-1; TRBD1 was called by the table and not checked on the DNA. TRBV21-1 is reported as a pseudogene. The CDR3 sequence: CASSSAGTGSSLGSYNEQFF. CDR3 DNA sequence: TGTGCCAGCAGCTCTGCCGGGACAGGGTCTTCCCTGGGCTCCTACAATGAGCAGTTCTTC.